Sequencing of this T cell receptor beta chain was carried out in a study of blood T cell repertoires in COVID-19 (dated by TCRdb to about 2020). For the study in its entirety: Samples from collaborators originated in the United States, Italy and Spain and spanned both the acute and convalescent phases of COVID-19. The repertoires were released in a freely available public database meant as a resource for research on the immune response to SARS-CoV-2. The material from the prospective study consisted of cDNA or gDNA derived from T cells, B-cell-depleted T cells, or PBMCs. A de-identified subject ID, COVID-19 status, age in years and sex were almost always included in the sample metadata. The samples were drawn from two sources: the first 160 participants of the ongoing ImmuneRACE study, and fewer than 1,500 subjects contributed by 6 global collaborators. Subjects who had been exposed to COVID-19, were actively infected with it, or had recovered from it provided the deeply sampled blood TCRbeta repertoires that made up the dataset. HLA class I and class II types, where available, came from metadata supplied by the sample provider rather than from assay-based typing. Here is what the overall study found, with its caveats: The quantity of clinical and demographic metadata differed by source and by participant and was supplied without curation.

The immunoSEQ Assay, a bias-controlled multiplex PCR, was used to amplify TCRbeta CDR3 regions from genomic DNA. In the authors' own workflow: Within the assay, amplification of reference gene primers was used to estimate how many nucleated cells each sample contained. To quantify the absolute abundance of each unique TCRbeta CDR3 rearrangement, sequence reads were collapsed and filtered. For each sample, productive Simpson clonality was calculated by taking the square root of Simpson's diversity index across productive rearrangements. TCRdb carries this immuneACCESS record with in-frame sequences only. Its versions omit some clonotypes, under half of them owing to an unresolved V gene in the studies checked, with the rest unexplained. V and J calls and clone size follow that table, whereas D and trimming were derived from the DNA. The sample table holds about 240,000 clones, of which roughly 87% were seen once. The ten biggest clones cover just over 2.5% of the sample.

CDR1 and CDR2, looked up from the germline V gene (reference sequence), are SEHNR and FQNEAQ. V is reduced by 5 bases and J by 4 bases, leaving a spacing of 21 bases between them. The CDR3 runs 17 amino acids, cysteine and phenylalanine included. Just CDR3 DNA is preserved here, 51 bases in frame from base 1. Participants in the prospective study were aged about 18 to 100 years, lived in approximately 26 United States geographic areas, and enrolled through a virtual design. In the prospective study, cohorts were assigned on the basis of participant-reported clinical history obtained from a screening survey and a study questionnaire. In the prospective study, whole blood, serum and a nasopharyngeal or oropharyngeal swab were collected from each participant by mobile phlebotomists. Participants in the prospective study had the option to provide additional blood draws and questionnaires over a roughly 2-month period. Before DNA extraction, blood samples from the prospective study were shipped at room temperature or frozen.

A word on this clone: Its antigen specificity is not known. Base qualities were left out, and no much larger clone turns up one base away.

The sequence joins TRBV7-9 to TRBJ2-1; the D region may be TRBD1 or TRBD2, each matching 6 bases equally. Sequences were obtained from PBMCs or T cells enriched from blood (not recorded which). The clonotype originates from a woman aged 25 to 39 with acute COVID-19. CDR3 sequence: CASSLGGGLLEYNEQFF. The DNA is as follows: TGTGCCAGCAGCCTAGGGGGAGGACTACTCGAATACAATGAGCAGTTCTTC.